This T cell receptor beta chain originates from a study of cytomegalovirus exposure and HLA in healthy donors. Looking at the study overall: An earlier analysis identified 100 million to 130 million unique TCR beta sequences in 150 million to 200 million T cells. Study conclusions and caveats: A previous analysis found most TCR beta V segments productive roughly 87% or roughly 30% of the time. In all likelihood, a cluster of highly shared sequence variants was a sequencing artifact.

The CDR3 totals 15 residues. The V gene's germline CDR1 is SGHDT and CDR2 YYEEEE. Trimming cost V 0 bases and J 8 bases; bases outside gene matches: 5. The PCR ran on 60 Vbeta and 13 Jbeta primers. Original methodology: A later analysis tallied tens of millions of unique TCR beta chains, 9.5 million to 14 million of them shared. Method: immunoSEQ multiplex PCR; TCRdb's copy keeps in-frame clones and lacks some. V and J calls and clone size are as listed in that table; D and trimming were resolved from the DNA. Seen here are some 110,000 clones, roughly 74% observed once, and the top ten hold nearly 0.9%. In its sample, this clone was seen a few times. The antigen is not known.

The genes are TRBV5-6 and TRBJ1-4; 9 nucleotides line up with TRBD1. This sequence originates from a woman aged 25 to 39 in good health and CMV-seronegative. Sequencing used PBMCs. The CDR3 bases are TGTGCCAGCAGCTTGGGGACAGGGGTTATCGAAAAACTGTTTTTT. This translates into CASSLGTGVIEKLFF.